Presented here are 11 T cell receptor beta chains from one specimen sequenced in a study of cytomegalovirus exposure and HLA in healthy donors. PCR employed 60 Vbeta and 13 Jbeta primers. Profiled with immunoSEQ multiplex PCR; TCRdb holds only in-frame clones, not every one. The table shows 150,000 to 200,000 clones, with about 77% occurring only once. Sequencing input: PBMCs. These receptors originate from a man aged 25 to 40 in good health and CMV-seronegative.

The chain joins TRBV28 to TRBJ1-5; 10 positions match TRBD1. The V and J ends lost 6 bases and 2 bases, in that order; junction bases with no gene match: 4. The V gene's germline CDR1 is MDHEN and CDR2 SYDVKM. The CDR3 covers 15 residues. The CDR3 spells CASSYGTGGNQPQHF. The CDR3 region has the DNA TGTGCCAGCAGCTATGGGACAGGGGGCAATCAGCCCCAGCATTTT.

The V gene is TRBV12-5, the J gene TRBJ1-1, with 8 bases that match TRBD1. Germline V gives CDR1 LGHNT, CDR2 FRNRAP. CDR3 size: 14 residues. J gave up 3 bases and V 5 bases, and 5 bases lay outside the gene matches. The CDR3 reads CASGPGGSDTEAFF. CDR3 DNA sequence: TGTGCTAGTGGTCCAGGGGGCTCTGACACTGAAGCTTTCTTT.

The chain couples TRBV5-4 to TRBJ1-2, with 7 nucleotides matching TRBD1. The CDR3 consists of 14 residues. Germline loops: CDR1 SGHNT, CDR2 YYREEE (reference sequence). Trimming cost V 1 base and J 8 bases; bases outside gene matches: 8. The CDR3 DNA sequence: TGTGCCAGCAGCTTGACAGGGGTCCTTTTGGGCTACACCTTC. It encodes CASSLTGVLLGYTF.

The V gene is TRBV10-3, the J gene TRBJ2-7; 9 nucleotides line up with TRBD2. This CDR3 contains 17 residues. V lost 4 bases to trimming and J lost 4 bases; unmatched junction nucleotides: 14. Germline values: CDR1 ENHRY, CDR2 SYGVKD. Here the CDR3 DNA reads TGTGCCATCAGTGGGGTAGCGGGAGAGGTCGAGGTATACGAGCAGTACTTC. The encoded protein is CAISGVAGEVEVYEQYF.

The chain joins TRBV5-6 to TRBJ2-5; a weak D match, TRBD1 (5 bases). This CDR3 is built from 15 residues. The V end lost 4 bases, the J end lost 2 bases, and 15 bases lay between the germline ends. Germline CDR1 and CDR2: SGHDT and YYEEEE. This chain's CDR3 is CASSRQQGRQETQYF. The CDR3 DNA reads as TGTGCCAGCAGCAGACAGCAGGGTCGGCAAGAGACCCAGTACTTC.

The V and J genes are TRBV19 and TRBJ2-3; 8 bases are shared with TRBD1. V was pared by 5 bases and J by 4 bases, with 8 bases of the junction left unmatched. Germline V CDR1 and CDR2: LNHDA, SQIVND (reference sequence). The CDR3 loop spans 15 amino acids. The CDR3 region has the DNA TGTGCCAGTAGTTCCCGGGACAGGCAAGCAGATACGCAGTATTTT. It is translated as CASSSRDRQADTQYF.

This chain connects TRBV10-3 to TRBJ1-1; D is unclear. The CDR3 is 11 amino acids. Trimming removed 7 bases from V and 10 bases from J, with 13 bases in between. Germline CDR1 is ENHRY and CDR2 is SYGVKD. The CDR3 loop is CAINGNDGAFF. CDR3 nucleotide sequence: TGTGCCATCAACGGGAACGACGGAGCTTTCTTT.

The chain carries TRBV10-3 and TRBJ1-1; D might be TRBD1 (6 bases). V shed 4 bases and J shed 2 bases, with 8 bases lying between them. Germline V lookup: CDR1 ENHRY, CDR2 SYGVKD. CDR3 length equals 13 residues. The CDR3 region is CAISGTANTEAFF. CDR3 coding DNA: TGTGCCATCAGTGGGACAGCAAACACTGAAGCTTTCTTT.

Of note for this clone: Distinct nucleotide sequences in the sample also encode this CDR3. This chain uses TRBV7-6 with TRBJ2-2; 8 bases are a match to TRBD2. Trimming at V came to 3 bases and at J to 6 bases, leaving 6 bases not matched to a gene. Germline V gene sequence: CDR1 SGHVS, CDR2 FNYEAQ. This CDR3 is 15 amino acids long. The CDR3: CASSLGTRSAGELFF. The CDR3 DNA follows: TGTGCCAGCAGCTTGGGGACTAGAAGCGCCGGGGAGCTGTTTTTT.

This chain uses TRBV20-1 with TRBJ2-1; TRBD1 matches at 7 bases. With 0 bases clipped from V and 14 bases from J, the junction kept 4 bases outside the gene matches. The CDR3 extends over 11 amino acids. The V gene's germline CDR1 is DFQATT and CDR2 SNEGSKA (reference sequence). The CDR3 bases are TGCAGTGCTAGAGATAAGGGGGCCGAGTTCTTC. Its translation: CSARDKGAEFF.

The CDR3, as DNA: TGTGCCACGGAGAGGGCAGTCCCAGATACGCAGTATTTT. Its translation is CATERAVPDTQYF. The chain combines TRBV6-1 with TRBJ2-3; D perhaps matches TRBD2 (5 bases). The CDR3 consists of 13 residues. The V and J ends lost 10 bases and 4 bases respectively, with 15 bases between them. Germline lookup yields CDR1 MNHNS and CDR2 SASEGT.